The 6 T cell receptor beta chains listed next were all sequenced from one sample in a study of beta chain features in type 1 diabetes. The isolated RNA, all of it, was reverse transcribed, so expressed TCRB transcripts were what got sequenced. The assay was immunoSEQ multiplex PCR, and TCRdb's table has in-frame clones only and misses some. The sample records 130,000 or so clones, less than 10% being singletons. Sequencing input: central memory CD4+ T cells from blood. These receptors all come from a woman aged 40 to 50 in good health.

This clone was seen more than once but under ten times. The chain uses TRBV5-5 and TRBJ1-4; a weak D match, TRBD1 (6 bases). Germline lookup yields CDR1 SGHKS and CDR2 YYEKEE (reference sequence). This CDR3 spans 12 amino acids. Trimming removed 4 bases at V and 8 bases at J, with 9 bases between. CDR3 protein: CASSQGTEKLFF. Written as DNA, the CDR3 is TGTGCCAGCAGCCAAGGGACAGAAAAACTGTTTTTT. Combining the CDR3 with reference TRBV5-5 and TRBJ1-4 gives the whole variable domain DAGVTQSPTHLIKTRGQQVTLRCSPISGHKSVSWYQQVLGQGPQFIFQYYEKEERGRGNFPDRFSARQFPNYSSELNVNALLLGDSALYLCASSQGTEKLFFGSGTQLSVL.

The chain couples TRBV5-1 to TRBJ1-5; 8 bases fit TRBD1. Germline V gives CDR1 SGHRS, CDR2 YFSETQ. After removal of 4 bases from V and 0 bases from J, the junction contained 9 bases not matched to a gene. The CDR3 spans 17 residues. CDR3 DNA: TGCGCCAGCAGCCTGGACAGGGCCACTTATAGCAATCAGCCCCAGCATTTT. Protein: CASSLDRATYSNQPQHF.

The rearrangement joins TRBV19 to TRBJ2-7; 8 bases line up with TRBD1. Germline V gene data show CDR1 as LNHDA and CDR2 as SQIVND (reference sequence). V gave up 8 bases and J gave up 2 bases; unmatched junction bases: 11. This CDR3 spans 15 amino acids. CDR3 coding DNA: TGTGCCAGTGGCGTACGGACAGGGAATACCTACGAGCAGTACTTC. It yields the protein CASGVRTGNTYEQYF.

This clone was detected a few times. The rearrangement joins TRBV9 to TRBJ1-3, with D perhaps TRBD1 (5 bases). The V and J ends lost 5 bases and 3 bases respectively, with 18 bases between them. There are 16 residues in the CDR3. CDR1 is SGDLS and CDR2 is YYNGEE in the germline V gene. This chain's CDR3 is CASSKTAGRDGNTIYF. CDR3 bases: TGTGCCAGCAGTAAGACGGCAGGGAGGGATGGAAACACCATATATTTT.

The sample holds a few counts of this clone. Relative to the germline gene, one junction end is altered; a read error may explain this. This same CDR3 is encoded by further DNA sequences in the sample. The rearrangement uses TRBV7-9 and TRBJ1-1; D possibly corresponds to TRBD1 (5 bases). The CDR3 spans 13 residues. CDR1 SEHNR and CDR2 FQNEAQ come from the germline V gene (reference sequence). CDR3 sequence: CASRLDRNTEAFF. CDR3 nucleotide sequence: TGTGCCAGCAGATTAGACAGGAACACTGAAGCTTTCTTT.

This clone was detected a few times. The chain has TRBV6-6 and TRBJ2-5; 8 bases fit TRBD2. This CDR3 comprises 14 residues. CDR1 and CDR2 from the germline V gene are MNHNY and SVGAGI (reference sequence). V shed 8 bases and J 3 bases; nucleotides not matched to a gene: 8. DNA for the CDR3: TGTGCCAGCGAGCCCCAGCGGGGGAAAGAGACCCAGTACTTC. Amino acid sequence: CASEPQRGKETQYF.